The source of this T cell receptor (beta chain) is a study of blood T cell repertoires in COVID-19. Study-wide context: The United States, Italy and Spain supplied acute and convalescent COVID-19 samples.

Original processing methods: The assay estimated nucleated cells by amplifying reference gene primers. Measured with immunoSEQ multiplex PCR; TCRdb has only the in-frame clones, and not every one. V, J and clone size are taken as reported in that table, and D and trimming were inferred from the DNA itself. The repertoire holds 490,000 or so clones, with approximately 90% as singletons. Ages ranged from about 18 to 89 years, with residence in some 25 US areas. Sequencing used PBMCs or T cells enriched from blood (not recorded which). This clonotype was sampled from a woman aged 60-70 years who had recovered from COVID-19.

In DNA, the CDR3 is TGTGCCAGCAGGAGGGACAGGGATGTCTATGGCTACACCTTC. Its translation: CASRRDRDVYGYTF. The gene calls are TRBV6-5 and TRBJ1-2, with 9 positions matching TRBD1. Trimming removed 6 bases from V and 4 bases from J; junction bases left unmatched: 6. Looked up from germline, CDR1 is MNHEY and CDR2 is SVGAGI. The CDR3 contains 14 residues.